This TCR beta chain was sequenced in a study of blood T cell repertoires in COVID-19. At the level of the study: The samples span acute and convalescent COVID-19 from the United States, Italy and Spain.

Assay: immunoSEQ multiplex PCR; the TCRdb copy retains only in-frame clones and omits some. This table has approximately 240,000 clones, approximately 83% appearing once. The CDR3 is made up of 13 amino acids. In germline, CDR1 is MNHEY, CDR2 SMNVEV (reference sequence). The germline V and J ends were trimmed by 6 bases and 0 bases, with 8 bases remaining between them. Sequenced: PBMCs or T cells enriched from blood (not recorded which). The sequence was collected from a woman between 35 and 50 years old with acute COVID-19. The genes are TRBV27 and TRBJ1-2; D is possibly TRBD1 (6 bases). CDR3 region: CASSYRANYGYTF. CDR3 nucleotide sequence: TGTGCCAGCAGCTACAGGGCTAACTATGGCTACACCTTC.